One and the same sample provided the 16 T cell receptor beta chains below, sequenced in a study of control samples from healthy donors and cancer patients. Profiling relied on immunoSEQ multiplex PCR, and the TCRdb table lists in-frame clones only, not all of them. The sample includes 100,000 to 150,000 clones, approximately 92% of them seen just once. Sequenced sample: PBMCs. Receptor source: a man older than 75 with head and neck cancer.

The rearrangement links TRBV6-4 to TRBJ2-1; 11 bases align to TRBD2. CDR3 size: 15 residues. CDR1 is MRHNA, CDR2 SNTAGT, per germline. V shed 6 bases and J 3 bases; nucleotides not matched to a gene: 4. CDR3 nucleotide sequence: TGTGCCAGCAGCCCGCTAGCGGGAGGCTACAATGAGCAGTTCTTC. This translates into CASSPLAGGYNEQFF.

There are a few counts of this clone. The rearrangement uses TRBV29-1 and TRBJ2-3; D gene uncertain. In germline, CDR1 is SQVTM, CDR2 ANQGSEA. The CDR3 totals 14 residues. V was trimmed by 7 bases and J by 4 bases, leaving 18 bases between them. CDR3 DNA: TGCAGCGCACCCGGGCGGCCGTGGGCAGATACGCAGTATTTT. This gives the protein CSAPGRPWADTQYF.

V usage is TRBV5-5 and J usage is TRBJ2-7; D unresolved. Trimming removed 2 bases at V and 2 bases at J, with 8 bases between. CDR1 is SGHKS, CDR2 YYEKEE, per germline (reference sequence). This CDR3 comprises 13 residues. The CDR3 region has the DNA TGTGCCAGCAGCTTCCTGGATGCCTACGAGCAGTACTTC. This encodes CASSFLDAYEQYF.

This rearrangement joins TRBV27 to TRBJ2-1; TRBD1 is a possible D gene (6 bases). This CDR3 contains 14 residues. Trimming removed 3 bases at V and 7 bases at J, with 13 bases between. Germline V gives CDR1 MNHEY, CDR2 SMNVEV (reference sequence). DNA for the CDR3: TGTGCCAGCAGTTTTGGGGACATTCGGAATGAGCAGTTCTTC. It codes for CASSFGDIRNEQFF.

This chain joins TRBV5-1 and TRBJ1-5, with D tentatively TRBD1 (6 bases). Trimming removed 7 bases from V and 7 bases from J, with 6 bases in between. The germline V gene has CDR1 SGHRS and CDR2 YFSETQ. The CDR3 contains 10 residues. The CDR3 region is CASGGQPQHF. The CDR3 DNA sequence: TGCGCCAGCGGGGGCCAGCCCCAGCATTTT.

The genes are TRBV5-8 and TRBJ1-4; TRBD1 matches 7 bases. The germline V gene has CDR1 SGHTS and CDR2 YDEGEE. This CDR3 is built from 19 residues. With 0 bases clipped from V and 0 bases from J, the junction kept 11 bases outside the gene matches. CDR3 sequence reads: CASSLARGGGFATNEKLFF. The CDR3 region has the DNA TGTGCCAGCAGCTTGGCAAGAGGGGGCGGATTTGCAACTAATGAAAAACTGTTTTTT.

The V and J genes are TRBV10-3 and TRBJ1-3; D is undetermined. The CDR3 extends over 16 amino acids. Looked up from germline, CDR1 is ENHRY and CDR2 is SYGVKD. Trimming took off 1 base at V and 0 bases at J, with 10 bases between the two ends. The CDR3 spells CAISEYDTSSGNTIYF. The CDR3 nucleotides are TGTGCCATCAGTGAGTATGACACCAGCTCTGGAAACACCATATATTTT.

This clone came up once. V gene TRBV24-1 combines with J gene TRBJ2-1, with TRBD1 matching over 10 bases. Germline V lookup: CDR1 KGHDR, CDR2 SFDVKD. V shed 7 bases, J shed 7 bases, and the junction held 6 bases outside the gene matches. This CDR3 has 14 amino acids. CDR3 coding DNA: TGTGCCACCAGCTCCCCGGGACAGGGGAATGAGCAGTTCTTC. Translation: CATSSPGQGNEQFF.

This chain connects TRBV29-1 to TRBJ2-2; weak D call: TRBD2 (5 bases). CDR1 is SQVTM, CDR2 ANQGSEA, per germline. V was clipped by 4 bases and J by 4 bases, with 10 bases between them. The CDR3 sequence is 13 residues long. The CDR3 loop is CSVGRGITGELFF. The CDR3 DNA follows: TGCAGCGTTGGGAGAGGGATCACCGGGGAGCTGTTTTTT.

This chain uses TRBV3-1 (or the pseudogene TRBV3-2) with TRBJ1-5, with 7 bases lining up with TRBD1. Trimming removed 0 bases from V and 6 bases from J; junction bases left unmatched: 8. Germline CDR1 reads LGHDT; CDR2 reads YNNKEL (reference sequence). The CDR3 totals 16 residues. In DNA form, the CDR3 reads TGTGCCAGCAGCCAAGAGGGTTCAGGGGGGGGTCAGCCCCAGCATTTT. It translates to CASSQEGSGGGQPQHF.

The chain links TRBV11-2 to TRBJ2-5; 7 nucleotides align to TRBD1. This CDR3 has 15 residues. Germline CDR1 reads SGHAT; CDR2 reads FQNNGV. V lost 3 bases to trimming and J lost 5 bases; unmatched junction nucleotides: 9. The CDR3 protein is CASSLGDRAWETQYF. For the CDR3, the DNA is TGTGCCAGCAGCTTGGGGGACAGAGCTTGGGAGACCCAGTACTTC.

This chain connects TRBV2 to TRBJ1-2, with unresolved D. The CDR3 has 14 residues. V lost 7 bases and J lost 0, with 12 bases in between. CDR1 SNHLY and CDR2 FYNNEI come from the germline V gene. CDR3 sequence reads: CASKSGRANYGYTF. The DNA of the CDR3 is TGTGCCAGCAAGTCTGGCCGAGCTAACTATGGCTACACCTTC.

The genes are TRBV6-1 and TRBJ1-4; a weak D match, TRBD1 (5 bases). The germline gives CDR1 MNHNS, CDR2 SASEGT. The CDR3 length is 16 residues. The V gene lost 4 bases and the J gene lost 4 bases, with 16 bases spanning the gap. CDR3 sequence: CASSVRLVGDNEKLFF. Written as DNA, the CDR3 is TGTGCCAGCAGTGTCCGCCTGGTGGGGGATAATGAAAAACTGTTTTTT.

The chain joins TRBV10-1 to TRBJ1-1; 7 nucleotides line up with TRBD1. CDR1 is WNHNN, CDR2 SYGVQD, per germline (reference sequence). V was pared by 6 bases and J by 1 base, with 8 bases of the junction left unmatched. The CDR3 sequence is 15 residues long. The CDR3 here is CASRAGGSRNTEAFF. The CDR3 DNA sequence: TGCGCCAGCAGAGCAGGGGGATCGAGGAACACTGAAGCTTTCTTT.

This sequence joins TRBV30 and TRBJ2-5, with 9 bases aligning to TRBD1. This CDR3 region has 14 residues. The V gene end was trimmed by 5 bases and the J gene end by 5 bases; junction bases not matched to a gene: 9. The V gene's germline CDR1 is GTSNPN and CDR2 SVGIG (reference sequence). CDR3 in DNA: TGTGCCTGGGATCGGACAGGGGCCCGGGAGACCCAGTACTTC. Translation: CAWDRTGARETQYF.

The chain employs TRBV27 and TRBJ1-1, with TRBD1 identical over 12 bases. The CDR3 consists of 15 residues. Germline V CDR1 and CDR2: MNHEY, SMNVEV (reference sequence). Trimming removed 4 bases from V and 4 bases from J; junction bases left unmatched: 4. Here the CDR3 reads CASSYSGQGATEAFF. In nucleotides, the CDR3 is TGTGCCAGCAGTTACTCGGGACAGGGGGCCACTGAAGCTTTCTTT.